This TCR beta chain was sequenced in a study of tumor-infiltrating lymphocytes in primary liver carcinoma. Starting from approximately 0.45 ug of total RNA, TCR beta cDNA was produced with a primer in the constant region. Amplification in three nested multiplex PCR rounds with slightly modified ARM-PCR gave rise to TCR beta libraries. Via MiXCR, TCRdb re-called the multiplex PCR reads, giving one row per CDR3 protein. The repertoire holds roughly 190,000 distinct CDR3 sequences, with around four fifths as singletons. Of note for this clonotype: A much larger clone sits a single nucleotide away, making a read error possible.

Scientists recovered RNA and DNA together from roughly 21-30 mg of unsorted bulk tissue. This sequence originates from a middle-aged man with primary liver carcinoma and hepatitis B virus infection. Sequencing was performed on tumor tissue from primary liver carcinoma.

As DNA, the CDR3 is TGTGCCAGCGGGGAAGGTAGCAATCGGCCCCAGCATTTT. It yields the protein CASGEGSNRPQHF. The chain uses TRBV6-5 and TRBJ1-5; D gene unclear. The CDR3 runs 13 residues. Germline V gene data show CDR1 as MNHEY and CDR2 as SVGAGI.